One sample yielded the 30 T cell receptor beta chains listed below, sequenced in a study of OX40 agonist ivuxolimab in advanced cancers. Sequencing used immunoSEQ multiplex PCR; TCRdb keeps in-frame clones, though not all of them. Seen here are more than 30,000 clones, about 88% observed once, and the top ten hold roughly 4%. Specimen: CD4+ or CD8+ T cells sorted from blood, collected in a trial of the OX40 agonist ivuxolimab. Receptors were obtained from an adult with an advanced solid tumor such as melanoma, head and neck, liver or kidney cancer.

V usage is TRBV28 and J usage is TRBJ1-5; D is perhaps TRBD1 (5 bases). The CDR3 runs to 17 residues. From germline, CDR1 is MDHEN and CDR2 SYDVKM. V was cut by 5 bases and J by 1 base, with 18 bases left in between. CDR3 DNA: TGTGCCAGCAGTCCACGTCTAGGGGAAGGAAGCAATCAGCCCCAGCATTTT. Its protein is CASSPRLGEGSNQPQHF.

The chain combines TRBV21-1 with TRBJ2-5. TRBV21-1 is a pseudogene segment. The CDR3 has 15 residues. As DNA, the CDR3 is TGTGCCAGCAGCAAAGCGGGTCCCACCAAAGAGACCCAGTACTTC. This encodes CASSKAGPTKETQYF.

The chain links TRBV7-6 to TRBJ2-5; no reliable D call. Germline-derived CDR1 and CDR2 are SGHVS and FNYEAQ. Trimming shortened V by 0 bases and J by 5 bases, and 13 bases separated the two germline ends. The CDR3 contains 15 residues. The DNA for the CDR3 is TGTGCCAGCAGCTTAGCGACGGGTGTAGGGGAGACCCAGTACTTC. Amino acids: CASSLATGVGETQYF. The whole variable domain, remainder taken from reference TRBV7-6 and TRBJ2-5, is GAGVSQSPRYKVTKRGQDVALRCDPISGHVSLYWYRQALGQGPEFLTYFNYEAQQDKSGLPNDRFSAERPEGSISTLTIQRTEQRDSAMYRCASSLATGVGETQYFGPGTRLLVL.

The CDR3 DNA is TGTGCCAGCAGTTTAGGGCAGGCAGGCGTCTATGGCTACACCTTC. This gives the protein CASSLGQAGVYGYTF. The chain is built from TRBV28 and TRBJ1-2; no reliable D call. V gave up 2 bases and J gave up 4 bases, with 14 bases separating them. Germline lookup yields CDR1 MDHEN and CDR2 SYDVKM. The CDR3 spans 15 residues.

The chain couples TRBV7-9 to TRBJ2-1, with D possibly TRBD2 on 5 matching bases. Germline CDR1 is SEHNR and CDR2 is FQNEAQ (reference sequence). V was cut by 6 bases and J by 3 bases, with 18 bases left in between. This CDR3 is 16 amino acids long. The CDR3 DNA follows: TGTGCCAGCAGGCCCCTTGGACTGCCCCTCTACAATGAGCAGTTCTTC. This gives the protein CASRPLGLPLYNEQFF.

V and J are TRBV28 and TRBJ1-4, with D unclear. The CDR3 is 12 amino acids. Trimming took off 8 bases at V and 7 bases at J, with 11 bases between the two ends. The germline CDR1 and CDR2 sequences are MDHEN and SYDVKM. DNA of the CDR3: TGTGCCAGCGGCCTCCGGGGTGAAAAACTGTTTTTT. It specifies CASGLRGEKLFF.

The chain couples TRBV7-2 to TRBJ1-6, with unresolved D. The CDR3 sequence is 15 residues long. The germline CDR1 and CDR2 sequences are SGHTA and FQGNSA. Trimming cost V 2 bases and J 8 bases, with 13 bases left between them. The CDR3 DNA reads TGTGCCAGCAGCTTATATAGGGTGGAGGATTCACCCCTCCACTTT. Translating it yields CASSLYRVEDSPLHF. The whole variable domain, filled in from reference TRBV7-2 and TRBJ1-6, reads GAGVSQSPSNKVTEKGKDVELRCDPISGHTALYWYRQSLGQGLEFLIYFQGNSAPDKSGLPSDRFSAERTGGSVSTLTIQRTQQEDSAVYLCASSLYRVEDSPLHFGNGTRLTVT.

The chain uses TRBV2 and TRBJ1-1; the match to TRBD1 covers 7 bases. This CDR3 region has 11 residues. V lost 7 bases and J lost 7; bases outside the gene matches: 3. The germline CDR1 and CDR2 sequences are SNHLY and FYNNEI. The CDR3 bases are TGTGCCAGCACCGGGACAGTTGAAGCTTTCTTT. As protein: CASTGTVEAFF.

The chain joins TRBV6-1 to TRBJ1-5; no clear D. The V and J ends lost 4 bases and 2 bases respectively, with 9 bases between them. The length of the CDR3 is 14 residues. The germline V gene encodes CDR1 MNHNS and CDR2 SASEGT. The CDR3 loop reads CASSVQRGNQPQHF. CDR3 nucleotides: TGTGCCAGCAGTGTACAGCGGGGCAATCAGCCCCAGCATTTT.

This clone has just a few counts. This chain uses TRBV19 with TRBJ2-5; TRBD2 matches at 7 bases. V trimming: 3 bases; J trimming: 5 bases; junction bases outside the gene matches: 6. The CDR3 runs to 14 residues. Germline CDR1 and CDR2: LNHDA and SQIVND (reference sequence). CDR3 bases: TGTGCCAGTAGTATCTCTCGCGGGGGTGAGACCCAGTACTTC. It is translated as CASSISRGGETQYF.

The V and J genes are TRBV30 and TRBJ1-3; 7 nucleotides align to TRBD1. This CDR3 has 14 residues. J gave up 8 bases and V 0 bases, and 7 bases lay outside the gene matches. Per the germline V gene, CDR1 is GTSNPN and CDR2 is SVGIG (reference sequence). CDR3 in DNA: TGTGCCTGGAGTGTACAAAGGGGGCGGCACACCATATATTTT. Translated: CAWSVQRGRHTIYF.

In its sample, this clone was seen once. The chain recombines TRBV6-6 with TRBJ1-2; possible D gene TRBD1, 5 bases. CDR1 and CDR2 (germline): MNHNY, SVGAGI (reference sequence). Trimming removed 2 bases at V and 4 bases at J, with 11 bases between. This CDR3 is 14 amino acids long. CDR3 sequence (DNA): TGTGCCAGCAGTTACAGGGGTCGGGCCTATGGCTACACCTTC. Residues: CASSYRGRAYGYTF.

The chain is built from TRBV6-5 and TRBJ2-2; no firm D call. Germline values: CDR1 MNHEY, CDR2 SVGAGI. Trimming took off 7 bases at V and 0 bases at J, with 9 bases between the two ends. This CDR3 has 14 amino acids. In nucleotides, the CDR3 is TGTGCCAGCACCTACAAGACGAACACCGGGGAGCTGTTTTTT. Translating it yields CASTYKTNTGELFF.

This clone has more than one count but fewer than ten. The rearrangement joins TRBV5-1 to TRBJ1-1; possible D gene TRBD1, 5 bases. Germline lookup yields CDR1 SGHRS and CDR2 YFSETQ. Trimming shortened V by 0 bases and J by 2 bases, and 8 bases separated the two germline ends. CDR3 length: 14 residues. In nucleotides, the CDR3 is TGCGCCAGCAGCTTGGGACAGATAAACACTGAAGCTTTCTTT. This encodes CASSLGQINTEAFF.

V and J are TRBV7-6 and TRBJ2-1, with D tentatively TRBD2 (6 bases). Germline loops: CDR1 SGHVS, CDR2 FNYEAQ. The CDR3 has 15 amino acids. Trimming shortened V by 5 bases and J by 3 bases, and 14 bases separated the two germline ends. For the CDR3, the DNA is TGTGCCAGCAGCCGCCTAGCGAATGTCTACAATGAGCAGTTCTTC. It specifies CASSRLANVYNEQFF.

The chain recombines TRBV30 with TRBJ2-5; D perhaps matches TRBD2 (6 bases). Germline V gene data show CDR1 as GTSNPN and CDR2 as SVGIG (reference sequence). This CDR3 is 14 amino acids long. Trimming stripped 1 base from V and 1 base from J, with 10 bases between. CDR3 sequence: CAWSGRTIQETQYF. As DNA, the CDR3 is TGTGCCTGGAGTGGCCGGACTATCCAAGAGACCCAGTACTTC.

The chain carries TRBV15 and TRBJ2-7; 11 nucleotides agree with TRBD1. CDR1 and CDR2 (germline): LNHNV, YYDKDF (reference sequence). V was pared by 0 bases and J by 6 bases, with 4 bases of the junction left unmatched. The CDR3 loop spans 15 amino acids. CDR3 residues: CATSREGQGASEQYF. For the CDR3, the DNA is TGTGCCACCAGCAGAGAAGGACAGGGGGCATCCGAGCAGTACTTC.

This chain connects TRBV18 to TRBJ1-2, with unresolved D. Trimming stripped 4 bases from V and 4 bases from J, with 16 bases between. CDR3 length equals 15 residues. Germline V CDR1 and CDR2: KGHSH, LQKENI. The CDR3 coding sequence is TGTGCCAGCTCACTAGATCTCAGACAAACCTATGGCTACACCTTC. Translating gives CASSLDLRQTYGYTF.

V and J are TRBV5-1 and TRBJ2-5; TRBD2 is a possible D gene (6 bases). This CDR3 comprises 15 residues. V lost 0 bases and J 1 base, leaving 10 bases between the germline ends. CDR1 and CDR2 from the germline V gene are SGHRS and YFSETQ. CDR3 sequence: CASSLGGDLQETQYF. CDR3 nucleotides: TGCGCCAGCAGCTTGGGGGGGGATCTCCAAGAGACCCAGTACTTC.

The chain links TRBV5-1 to TRBJ2-6; no firm D call. Germline CDR1 and CDR2: SGHRS and YFSETQ. The V end lost 4 bases, the J end lost 3 bases, and 11 bases lay between the germline ends. CDR3 length equals 15 residues. DNA of the CDR3: TGCGCCAGCAGCGTGAGCCGGGTTGGGGCCAACGTCCTGACTTTC. It encodes CASSVSRVGANVLTF.

This clone showed up just a few times. The germline gene is not matched at one end of the junction; a read error may be the cause. The chain combines TRBV7-7 with TRBJ2-5, with TRBD1 matching over 12 bases. This CDR3 comprises 15 residues. Germline-derived CDR1 and CDR2 are SSHAT and FNYEAQ (reference sequence). CDR3 loop: CASTSGTGGFETQYF. CDR3 in DNA: TGTGCTAGCACCTCCGGGACAGGGGGCTTTGAGACCCAGTACTTC.

The genes are TRBV9 and TRBJ2-1, with TRBD2 matching 8 bases. The V gene's germline CDR1 is SGDLS and CDR2 YYNGEE. With V trimmed by 5 bases and J by 6 bases, 16 bases remained unmatched. This CDR3 contains 17 residues. CDR3 coding DNA: TGTGCCAGCAGTCCCCCGTTGACAGCGGGGGTTTTCAATGAGCAGTTCTTC. Translation gives CASSPPLTAGVFNEQFF.

V and J are TRBV29-1 and TRBJ2-3, with 15 nucleotides matching TRBD2. Trimming cost V 4 bases and J 3 bases; bases outside gene matches: 2. CDR1 SQVTM and CDR2 ANQGSEA come from the germline V gene. This CDR3 has 15 amino acids. The CDR3 spells CSVAGLAGGTDTQYF. CDR3 DNA sequence: TGCAGCGTTGCTGGACTAGCGGGGGGGACAGATACGCAGTATTTT.

The chain is built from TRBV4-2 and TRBJ2-3; TRBD2 agrees at 7 bases. V was clipped by 4 bases and J by 5 bases; unmatched bases: 12. Per germline, CDR1 LGHNA and CDR2 YNFKEQ. The CDR3 runs to 16 residues. The CDR3 DNA sequence: TGTGCCAGCAGCCCATCGCGTGGGAGGGGAGGAGATACGCAGTATTTT. Its translation: CASSPSRGRGGDTQYF.

This clone was found once. The chain recombines TRBV4-1 with TRBJ2-4, with D uncertain. The CDR3 runs 15 residues. CDR1 is MGHRA, CDR2 YSYEKL, per germline. The germline V and J ends were trimmed by 2 bases and 0 bases, with 8 bases remaining between them. Here the CDR3 DNA reads TGCGCCAGCAGCCAATTAGCTGTAGCCAAAAACATTCAGTACTTC. Protein: CASSQLAVAKNIQYF.

The rearrangement links TRBV7-3 to TRBJ2-5; D not resolved. Germline CDR1 reads SGHTA; CDR2 reads FQGTGA. CDR3 length equals 13 residues. V was trimmed by 0 bases and J by 4 bases, leaving 6 bases between them. CDR3 DNA sequence: TGTGCCAGCAGCTTAACGTCGGGAGAGACCCAGTACTTC. Translation: CASSLTSGETQYF.

V gene TRBV29-1 combines with J gene TRBJ1-3, with D possibly TRBD1 on 5 matching bases. V gave up 5 bases and J gave up 4 bases, with 12 bases separating them. The V gene's germline CDR1 is SQVTM and CDR2 ANQGSEA. CDR3 size: 13 residues. The CDR3: CSVKDIKGNTIYF. The CDR3, as DNA: TGCAGCGTTAAGGACATCAAGGGAAACACCATATATTTT. Complete variable domain (other parts from reference TRBV29-1 and TRBJ1-3): SAVISQKPSRDICQRGTSLTIQCQVDSQVTMMFWYRQQPGQSLTLIATANQGSEATYESGFVIDKFPISRPNLTFSTLTVSNMSPEDSSIYLCSVKDIKGNTIYFGEGSWLTVV.

The chain is built from TRBV7-8 and TRBJ2-3; TRBD2 matches at 7 bases. The length of the CDR3 is 13 residues. CDR1 is SGHVS and CDR2 is FQNEAQ in the germline V gene. V was pared by 8 bases and J by 6 bases, with 8 bases of the junction left unmatched. As DNA, the CDR3 is TGTGCCAGCGCCCCCGGGGAGGGGGATACGCAGTATTTT. Translating gives CASAPGEGDTQYF.

This chain links TRBV27 with TRBJ2-7; D tentatively fits TRBD1 or TRBD2 (5 bases each). V was shortened by 8 bases and J by 0 bases, with 14 bases between the two germline ends. The CDR3 extends over 14 amino acids. Looked up from germline, CDR1 is MNHEY and CDR2 is SMNVEV (reference sequence). In DNA form, the CDR3 reads TGTGCCAGCTGGCGGGCCGGGACCTCCTACGAGCAGTACTTC. Translated: CASWRAGTSYEQYF.

V usage is TRBV30 and J usage is TRBJ1-1, with D possibly TRBD1 on 5 matching bases. V was shortened by 0 bases and J by 0 bases, with 11 bases between the two germline ends. Germline assignment: CDR1 GTSNPN and CDR2 SVGIG (reference sequence). This CDR3 comprises 15 residues. The CDR3 is CAWSVLRRVNTEAFF. As DNA, the CDR3 is TGTGCCTGGAGTGTACTCCGCAGGGTGAACACTGAAGCTTTCTTT.